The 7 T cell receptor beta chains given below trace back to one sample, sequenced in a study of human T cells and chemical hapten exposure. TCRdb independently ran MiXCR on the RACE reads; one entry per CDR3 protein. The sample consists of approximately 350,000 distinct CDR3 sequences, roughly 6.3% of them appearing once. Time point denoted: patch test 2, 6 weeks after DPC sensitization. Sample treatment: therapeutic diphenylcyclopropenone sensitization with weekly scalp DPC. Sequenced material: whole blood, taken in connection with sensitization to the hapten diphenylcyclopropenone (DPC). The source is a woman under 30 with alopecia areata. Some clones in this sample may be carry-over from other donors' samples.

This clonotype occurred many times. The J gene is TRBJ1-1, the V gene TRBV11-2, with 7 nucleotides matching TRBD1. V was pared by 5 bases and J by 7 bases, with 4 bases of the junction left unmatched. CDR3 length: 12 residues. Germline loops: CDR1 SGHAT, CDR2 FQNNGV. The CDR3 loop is CASSPTGIEAFF. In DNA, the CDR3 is TGTGCCAGCAGCCCGACAGGGATTGAAGCTTTCTTT. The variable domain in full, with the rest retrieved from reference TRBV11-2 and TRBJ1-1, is EAGVAQSPRYKIIEKRQSVAFWCNPISGHATLYWYQQILGQGPKLLIQFQNNGVVDDSQLPKDRFSAERLKGVDSTLKIQPAKLEDSAVYLCASSPTGIEAFFGQGTRLTVV.

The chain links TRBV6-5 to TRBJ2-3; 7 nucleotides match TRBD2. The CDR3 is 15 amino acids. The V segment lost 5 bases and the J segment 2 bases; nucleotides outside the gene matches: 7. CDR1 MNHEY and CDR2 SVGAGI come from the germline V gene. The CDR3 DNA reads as TGTGCCAGCAGTCTACTAGCGCTAAACACAGATACGCAGTATTTT. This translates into CASSLLALNTDTQYF.

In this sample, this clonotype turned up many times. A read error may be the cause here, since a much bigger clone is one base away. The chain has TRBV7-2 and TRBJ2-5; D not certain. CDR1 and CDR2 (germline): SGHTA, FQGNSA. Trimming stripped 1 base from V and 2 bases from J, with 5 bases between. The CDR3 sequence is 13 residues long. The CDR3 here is CASSLGPQETQYF. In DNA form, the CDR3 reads TGTGCCAGCAGCTTAGGCCCGCAAGAGACCCAGTACTTC. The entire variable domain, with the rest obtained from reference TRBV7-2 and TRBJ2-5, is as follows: GAGVSQSPSNKVTEKGKDVELRCDPISGHTALYWYRQSLGQGLEFLIYFQGNSAPDKSGLPSDRFSAERTGGSVSTLTIQRTQQEDSAVYLCASSLGPQETQYFGPGTRLLVL.

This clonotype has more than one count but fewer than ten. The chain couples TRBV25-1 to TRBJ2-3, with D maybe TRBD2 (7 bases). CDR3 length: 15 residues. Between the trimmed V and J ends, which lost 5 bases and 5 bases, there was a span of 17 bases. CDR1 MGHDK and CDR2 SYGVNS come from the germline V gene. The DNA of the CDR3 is TGTGCCAGCAGTTTAGTGGGGGGGGCCATAGATACGCAGTATTTT. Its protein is CASSLVGGAIDTQYF.

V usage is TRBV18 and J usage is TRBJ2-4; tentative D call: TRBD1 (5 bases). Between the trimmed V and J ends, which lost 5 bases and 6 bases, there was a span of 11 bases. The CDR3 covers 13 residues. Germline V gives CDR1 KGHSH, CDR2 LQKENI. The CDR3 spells CASSTQGRNIQYF. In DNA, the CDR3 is TGTGCCAGCTCAACTCAGGGTAGAAACATTCAGTACTTC.

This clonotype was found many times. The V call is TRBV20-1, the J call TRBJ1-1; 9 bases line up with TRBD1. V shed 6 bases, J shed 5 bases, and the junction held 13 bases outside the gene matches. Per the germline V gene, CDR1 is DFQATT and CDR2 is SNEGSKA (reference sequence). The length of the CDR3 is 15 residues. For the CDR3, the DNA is TGCAGTGCCCTGGGGACAGGGTGGATCAAGACTGAAGCTTTCTTT. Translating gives CSALGTGWIKTEAFF.

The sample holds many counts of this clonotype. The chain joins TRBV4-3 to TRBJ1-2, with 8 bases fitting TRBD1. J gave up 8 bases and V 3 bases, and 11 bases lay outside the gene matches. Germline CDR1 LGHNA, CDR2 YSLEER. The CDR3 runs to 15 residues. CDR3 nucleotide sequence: TGCGCCAGCAGCCACCTGTACGGACAGGGCAACGGCTACACCTTC. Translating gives CASSHLYGQGNGYTF.